One sample yielded the 17 T cell receptor beta chains listed below, sequenced in a study of T-cell reconstitution after alpha-beta-depleted transplantation in children. A TCRbeta library incorporating unique molecular identifiers was prepared. TCRdb re-analysed the PCR reads in MiXCR, keeping a single row per CDR3 protein. The repertoire consists of some 9,000 distinct CDR3 sequences, with 15% to 20% occurring once and the leading ten covering 70% to 90%. Sequences were derived from PBMCs, mostly from graft donor cells, sampled 60 days after TCRalphabeta/CD19-depleted stem cell transplant. Receptors were obtained from a girl under three years old who had a stem cell transplant for combined immunodeficiency, so the T cells may come from the graft donor.

The V call is TRBV7-2, the J call TRBJ2-1, with TRBD2 identical over 13 bases. Losses at the gene ends were 5 bases for V and 7 bases for J; bases not matched to a gene: 14. There are 18 residues in the CDR3. Per the germline V gene, CDR1 is SGHTA and CDR2 is FQGNSA. CDR3 residues: CASSNHPTSGRARNEQFF. The DNA for the CDR3 is TGTGCCAGCAGCAACCATCCTACTAGCGGGAGGGCCCGGAATGAGCAGTTCTTC.

This clonotype was detected many times. The chain uses TRBV28 and TRBJ1-5, with D maybe TRBD1 (6 bases). Trimming took 2 bases from V and 3 from J, leaving 11 bases between them. This CDR3 is built from 15 residues. CDR1 is MDHEN, CDR2 SYDVKM, per germline. The CDR3 loop reads CASSLGTGYNQPQHF. The CDR3 DNA sequence: TGTGCCAGCAGTTTAGGAACAGGGTACAATCAGCCCCAGCATTTT.

The V gene is TRBV7-2, the J gene TRBJ2-3, with D perhaps matching TRBD1 (6 bases). Germline loops: CDR1 SGHTA, CDR2 FQGNSA. V was shortened by 5 bases and J by 4 bases, with 19 bases between the two germline ends. The CDR3 sequence is 16 residues long. The CDR3 DNA is TGTGCCAGCAGCCGCCAGGGGCTATTAGGGGCAGATACGCAGTATTTT. Its translation: CASSRQGLLGADTQYF.

Note on this clonotype: This may be a read error, as it is one base from a much larger clone. The rearrangement joins TRBV20-1 to TRBJ2-2; possible D gene TRBD1, 6 bases. The CDR3 runs to 17 residues. Germline V gene sequence: CDR1 DFQATT, CDR2 SNEGSKA (reference sequence). Trimming shortened V by 0 bases and J by 7 bases, and 21 bases separated the two germline ends. The CDR3 DNA follows: TGCAGTGCTAGAGACCTCGGACTGGGGGCATTTAACGGGGAGCTGTTTTTT. It yields the protein CSARDLGLGAFNGELFF.

The chain employs TRBV5-1 and TRBJ1-5; 12 nucleotides agree with TRBD1. Per germline, CDR1 SGHRS and CDR2 YFSETQ. The CDR3 sequence is 19 residues long. V trimming: 4 bases; J trimming: 3 bases; junction bases outside the gene matches: 14. The CDR3 coding sequence is TGCGCCAGCAGCCCTGGGGGACAGGGGGCTAGGTCGAACAATCAGCCCCAGCATTTT. Amino acids: CASSPGGQGARSNNQPQHF.

This clonotype has ten or more counts. The chain uses TRBV7-6 and TRBJ2-3; TRBD2 is a possible D gene (5 bases). V lost 5 bases to trimming and J lost 0 bases, with 12 bases between them. Germline CDR1 SGHVS, CDR2 FNYEAQ. The CDR3 length is 15 residues. The CDR3 region is CASSRGLPSTDTQYF. In nucleotides, the CDR3 is TGTGCCAGCAGCCGGGGATTACCTAGCACAGATACGCAGTATTTT.

The chain links TRBV11-2 to TRBJ2-7, with 8 positions matching TRBD1. CDR1 SGHAT and CDR2 FQNNGV come from the germline V gene. J gave up 2 bases and V 4 bases, and 7 bases lay outside the gene matches. The CDR3 extends over 15 amino acids. The CDR3 sequence: CASSSLQGAPYEQYF. In DNA, the CDR3 is TGTGCCAGCAGCTCCCTCCAGGGGGCTCCCTACGAGCAGTACTTC.

At least ten counts were recorded for this clonotype. J is TRBJ2-1 and V is TRBV20-1; unclear D gene. The CDR3 runs to 16 residues. The germline V gene has CDR1 DFQATT and CDR2 SNEGSKA (reference sequence). Trimming cost V 0 bases and J 2 bases, with 14 bases left between them. DNA of the CDR3: TGCAGTGCTAGAGATCGTCTAATGTTGGCCTACAATGAGCAGTTCTTC. Amino acids: CSARDRLMLAYNEQFF.

The chain employs TRBV5-1 and TRBJ2-7, with a weak D call TRBD1 (5 bases). There are 13 residues in the CDR3. The V and J ends lost 2 bases and 4 bases respectively, with 10 bases between them. Germline CDR1 and CDR2: SGHRS and YFSETQ. CDR3 nucleotide sequence: TGCGCCAGCAGCTTAGACAGCAAGTACGAGCAGTACTTC. The encoded protein is CASSLDSKYEQYF.

In its sample, this clonotype was seen many times. This chain links TRBV6-5 with TRBJ1-3; no clear D. Trimming stripped 0 bases from V and 0 bases from J, with 6 bases between. Germline V lookup: CDR1 MNHEY, CDR2 SVGAGI. This CDR3 region has 15 residues. The CDR3 here is CASSYSPGSGNTIYF. CDR3 sequence (DNA): TGTGCCAGCAGTTACTCTCCAGGCTCTGGAAACACCATATATTTT.

The chain has TRBV6-5 and TRBJ2-1, with 12 bases lining up with TRBD2. V shed 7 bases, J shed 5 bases, and the junction held 6 bases outside the gene matches. Germline V gene lookup returns CDR1 MNHEY and CDR2 SVGAGI. This CDR3 is 15 amino acids long. Here the CDR3 DNA reads TGTGCCAGCACCAGAAGACTAGCGGGAGACAATGAGCAGTTCTTC. Protein: CASTRRLAGDNEQFF.

The chain couples TRBV11-1 to TRBJ2-1; 9 positions match TRBD1. This CDR3 comprises 14 residues. In germline, CDR1 is SGHAT, CDR2 FQDESV (reference sequence). Trimming took 5 bases from V and 5 from J; bases not matched to a gene: 4. This CDR3 reads CASSLRTGDNEQFF. CDR3 bases: TGTGCCAGCAGCCTAAGGACAGGGGACAATGAGCAGTTCTTC.

This chain uses TRBV20-1 with TRBJ2-2; 12 nucleotides agree with TRBD2. Germline trimming cut 5 bases from V and 4 bases from J; bases unmatched to any gene: 5. Looked up from germline, CDR1 is DFQATT and CDR2 is SNEGSKA (reference sequence). CDR3 length: 15 amino acids. CDR3 protein: CSALAGGPSTGELFF. CDR3 sequence (DNA): TGCAGTGCTCTAGCGGGAGGGCCTAGCACCGGGGAGCTGTTTTTT.

This chain joins TRBV30 and TRBJ2-3; tentatively, D is TRBD1 (7 bases). Germline V gives CDR1 GTSNPN, CDR2 SVGIG (reference sequence). The CDR3 length is 14 residues. The ends were cut back, 0 bases at V and 5 bases at J, with 12 bases in the middle. CDR3 loop: CAWSVRQGGDTQYF. The CDR3 DNA sequence: TGTGCCTGGAGTGTGAGGCAGGGGGGAGATACGCAGTATTTT.

The J gene is TRBJ2-1, the V gene TRBV4-1, with D unclear. V lost 0 bases and J 4 bases, leaving 4 bases between the germline ends. CDR3 size: 13 residues. Germline V CDR1 and CDR2: MGHRA, YSYEKL. The CDR3: CASSQDEYNEQFF. The CDR3 DNA reads as TGCGCCAGCAGCCAAGATGAGTACAATGAGCAGTTCTTC.

There are many counts of this clonotype. The V call is TRBV29-1, the J call TRBJ2-7; perhaps TRBD1 as D (6 bases). The V gene lost 6 bases and the J gene lost 4 bases, with 10 bases spanning the gap. The CDR3 consists of 11 residues. The germline V gene has CDR1 SQVTM and CDR2 ANQGSEA. The DNA of the CDR3 is TGCAGCGTCCTACAGGGTTACGAGCAGTACTTC. Its translation: CSVLQGYEQYF.

This clonotype has only a few counts. The J gene is TRBJ2-7, the V gene TRBV4-3; D remains ambiguous. V gave up 4 bases and J gave up 3 bases, with 10 bases separating them. The CDR3 is made up of 13 amino acids. Germline V gene sequence: CDR1 LGHNA, CDR2 YSLEER. This CDR3 is CASSLFVGYEQYF. The CDR3 DNA reads TGCGCCAGCAGCCTTTTCGTGGGCTACGAGCAGTACTTC.